This TCR beta chain is drawn from a study of cytomegalovirus exposure and HLA in healthy donors. Study-wide results and caveats: A classifier reportedly called cytomegalovirus status with high sensitivity and specificity. In a later analysis, DRB1 alleles had the most associated TCRs; HLA-C alleles the fewest. A later analysis reportedly identified an Asian-associated ancestry cluster as carrying fewer N-insertions than the approximately 670-donor mean.

The CDR3 has 15 amino acids. Germline V lookup: CDR1 SNHLY, CDR2 FYNNEI. The ends lost 3 bases at V and 11 bases at J; junction bases unmatched: 11. The primer mix had 60 Vbeta and 13 Jbeta primers. Measured with immunoSEQ multiplex PCR; TCRdb has only the in-frame clones, and not every one. The sample shows roughly 100,000 clones, less than 85% of them seen only once. Regarding this clone: Its antigen remains unidentified.

The material sequenced was PBMCs. This clonotype was sampled from a woman aged 55-75 years in good health and CMV-seropositive. The V gene is TRBV2, the J gene TRBJ1-4; TRBD1 agrees at 8 bases. CDR3 region: CASSEQTGAFSKLFF. In nucleotides, the CDR3 is TGTGCCAGCAGTGAGCAGACAGGGGCGTTTTCGAAACTGTTTTTT. The variable domain in full, with the rest retrieved from reference TRBV2 and TRBJ1-4, is EPEVTQTPSHQVTQMGQEVILRCVPISNHLYFYWYRQILGQKVEFLVSFYNNEISEKSEIFDDQFSVERPDGSNFTLKIRSTKLEDSAMYFCASSEQTGAFSKLFFGSGTQLSVL.